This TCR beta chain was recovered during a study of CD8+ T cells in alopecia areata. Study-wide points: Researchers report lesional scalp, most notably alopecia totalis/universalis, outstripped normal scalp in clonality. Sequences from scalp samples also cover resident alphabeta T cells of normal skin. Relative to mice, TCR sharing across patients was less clear, a difference possibly HLA-related.

RNA extraction and reverse transcription yielded cDNA as sequencing template. The repertoire was sequenced with immunoSEQ multiplex PCR; TCRdb's copy has only in-frame clones and lacks some. The sample has about 200,000 clones, roughly three fifths seen once. This clone was found a few times. Antigen: not known. Germline V gives CDR1 SQVTM, CDR2 ANQGSEA. The CDR3 is 13 amino acids. V was clipped by 6 bases and J by 7 bases, with 17 bases between them. This chain connects TRBV29-1 to TRBJ2-3, with D possibly called TRBD1 or TRBD2 (7 bases each). The clonotype comes from a human donor in good health. Sequencing was carried out using CD8+ T cells sorted from blood. The DNA for the CDR3 is TGCAGCGTCGACCAGGGAGGGGGCAATACGCAGTATTTT. It is translated as CSVDQGGGNTQYF.